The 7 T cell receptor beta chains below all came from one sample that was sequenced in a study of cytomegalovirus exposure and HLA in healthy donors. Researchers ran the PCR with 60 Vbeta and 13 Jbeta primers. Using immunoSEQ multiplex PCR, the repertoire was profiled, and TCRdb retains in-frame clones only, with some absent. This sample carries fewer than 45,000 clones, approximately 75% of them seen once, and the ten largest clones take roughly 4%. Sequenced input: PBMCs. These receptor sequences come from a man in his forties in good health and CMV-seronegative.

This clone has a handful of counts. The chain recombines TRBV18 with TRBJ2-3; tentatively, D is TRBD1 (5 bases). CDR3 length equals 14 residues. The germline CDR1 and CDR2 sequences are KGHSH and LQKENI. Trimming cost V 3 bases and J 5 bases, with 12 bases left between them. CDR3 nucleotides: TGTGCCAGCTCACCGCAGGGAAAGGAAGATACGCAGTATTTT. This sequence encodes CASSPQGKEDTQYF. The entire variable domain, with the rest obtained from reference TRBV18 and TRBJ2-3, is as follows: NAGVMQNPRHLVRRRGQEARLRCSPMKGHSHVYWYRQLPEEGLKFMVYLQKENIIDESGMPKERFSAEFPKEGPSILRIQQVVRGDSAAYFCASSPQGKEDTQYFGPGTRLTVL.

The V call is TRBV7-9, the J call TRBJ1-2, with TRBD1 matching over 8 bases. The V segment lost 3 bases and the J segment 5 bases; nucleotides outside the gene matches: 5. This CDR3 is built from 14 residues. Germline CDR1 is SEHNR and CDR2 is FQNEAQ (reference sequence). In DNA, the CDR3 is TGTGCCAGCAGCTTCCAGGGGGCGAGGTATGGCTACACCTTC. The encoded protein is CASSFQGARYGYTF.

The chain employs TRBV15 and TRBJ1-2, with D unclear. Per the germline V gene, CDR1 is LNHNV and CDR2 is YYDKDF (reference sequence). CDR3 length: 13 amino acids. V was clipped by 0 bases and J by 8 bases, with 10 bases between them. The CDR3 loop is CATSRDEGGGYTF. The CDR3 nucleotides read TGTGCCACCAGCAGAGATGAGGGTGGAGGCTACACCTTC.

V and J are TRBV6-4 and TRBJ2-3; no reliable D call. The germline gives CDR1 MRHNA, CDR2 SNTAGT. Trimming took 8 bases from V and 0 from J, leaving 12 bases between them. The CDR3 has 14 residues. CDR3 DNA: TGTGCCAGCGCTAGTGCCTCAAGCACAGATACGCAGTATTTT. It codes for CASASASSTDTQYF.

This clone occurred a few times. CDR3 residues: CASSLDQGLAYGYTF. DNA of the CDR3: TGTGCCAGCAGCTTAGACCAGGGTTTAGCCTATGGCTACACCTTC. The rearrangement joins TRBV7-9 to TRBJ1-2, with D possibly matching TRBD1 (5 bases). Deletions cut 1 base from V and 4 bases from J, with 13 bases between. The CDR3 covers 15 residues. Germline CDR1 and CDR2: SEHNR and FQNEAQ (reference sequence). Full variable domain (remainder filled in from reference TRBV7-9 and TRBJ1-2): DTGVSQNPRHKITKRGQNVTFRCDPISEHNRLYWYRQTLGQGPEFLTYFQNEAQLEKSRLLSDRFSAERPKGSFSTLEIQRTEQGDSAMYLCASSLDQGLAYGYTFGSGTRLTVV.

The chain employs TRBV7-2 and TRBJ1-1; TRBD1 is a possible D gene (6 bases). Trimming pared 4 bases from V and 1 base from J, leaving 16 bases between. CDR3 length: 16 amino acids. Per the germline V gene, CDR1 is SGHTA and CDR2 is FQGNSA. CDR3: CASSSGGGLSNTEAFF. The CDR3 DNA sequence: TGTGCCAGCAGCTCTGGGGGGGGCTTGTCGAACACTGAAGCTTTCTTT. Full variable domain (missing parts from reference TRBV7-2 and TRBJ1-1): GAGVSQSPSNKVTEKGKDVELRCDPISGHTALYWYRQSLGQGLEFLIYFQGNSAPDKSGLPSDRFSAERTGGSVSTLTIQRTQQEDSAVYLCASSSGGGLSNTEAFFGQGTRLTVV.

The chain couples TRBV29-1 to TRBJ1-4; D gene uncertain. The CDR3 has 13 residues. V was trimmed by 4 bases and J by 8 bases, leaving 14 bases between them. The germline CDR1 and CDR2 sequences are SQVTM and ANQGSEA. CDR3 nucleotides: TGCAGCGTTGCACCTACGACGGAGGAAAAACTGTTTTTT. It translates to CSVAPTTEEKLFF.